A single sample gave rise to the 9 T cell receptor beta chains below, sequenced in a study of T cell changes during pregnancy in multiple sclerosis (dated by TCRdb to between 2018 and 2021). The library was built by means of the immunoSEQ multiplex PCR assay. TCRdb obtained this table from immuneACCESS and retained in-frame rearrangements with V and J assigned. These tables miss some clones; where compared with another copy, unresolved V genes account for less than half of the shortfall, and the remainder is unexplained. The sample table contains 30,000 or so clones; only one count was recorded for roughly 87% of them. The biggest ten clones account for about 4.8% of the sample. The material was CD8+ T cells from peripheral blood mononuclear cells, obtained in the first trimester of pregnancy. The receptors originated from a female donor with multiple sclerosis, enrolled in a pregnancy study.

The chain joins TRBV5-1 to TRBJ2-7; D is possibly TRBD2 (6 bases). This CDR3 spans 13 amino acids. The germline CDR1 and CDR2 sequences are SGHRS and YFSETQ. V lost 0 bases and J lost 3, with 7 bases in between. CDR3 sequence (DNA): TGCGCCAGCAGCTTGGCGGGAGTCTACGAGCAGTACTTC. It encodes CASSLAGVYEQYF.

The chain is built from TRBV9 and TRBJ2-3; TRBD2 aligns across 12 bases. CDR1 is SGDLS, CDR2 YYNGEE, per germline. Losses at the gene ends were 4 bases for V and 6 bases for J; bases not matched to a gene: 12. CDR3 size: 17 residues. CDR3 DNA: TGTGCCAGCAGCCCCCTAGGACTAGCGGGAAGGGTGGATACGCAGTATTTT. It is translated as CASSPLGLAGRVDTQYF.

This chain connects TRBV29-1 to TRBJ2-7, with 8 nucleotides matching TRBD1. The ends lost 3 bases at V and 7 bases at J; junction bases unmatched: 11. The CDR3 runs 14 residues. Germline CDR1 is SQVTM and CDR2 is ANQGSEA. This CDR3 reads CSVEAAGGLGEQYF. CDR3 in DNA: TGCAGCGTTGAGGCAGCAGGGGGCTTAGGTGAGCAGTACTTC.

This clone has only a few counts. V and J are TRBV11-2 and TRBJ2-5; TRBD2 aligns across 9 bases. The CDR3 spans 15 residues. V gave up 1 base and J gave up 4 bases; unmatched junction bases: 4. Germline assignment: CDR1 SGHAT and CDR2 FQNNGV. The CDR3 loop reads CASSLGLAETETQYF. The CDR3 bases are TGTGCCAGCAGCTTAGGACTAGCGGAAACAGAGACCCAGTACTTC.

The V and J genes are TRBV4-1 and TRBJ2-1; 11 bases match TRBD2. V shed 0 bases and J 2 bases; nucleotides not matched to a gene: 6. The CDR3 runs 18 residues. CDR1 is MGHRA, CDR2 YSYEKL, per germline. CDR3 loop: CASSQEPLAGGTYNEQFF. CDR3 nucleotide sequence: TGCGCCAGCAGCCAAGAACCGCTAGCGGGAGGCACCTACAATGAGCAGTTCTTC.

This clone was seen just once. V is TRBV19 and J is TRBJ2-1, with 7 positions matching TRBD1. V lost 11 bases, J lost 3 bases, and 10 bases stayed unmatched. CDR1 and CDR2 from the germline V gene are LNHDA and SQIVND (reference sequence). The CDR3 has 14 residues. CDR3 DNA sequence: TGTGCCCCGACAGACAGGGAGTACTACAATGAGCAGTTCTTC. This codes for CAPTDREYYNEQFF. The full variable domain, completed using reference TRBV19 and TRBJ2-1, is DGGITQSPKYLFRKEGQNVTLSCEQNLNHDAMYWYRQDPGQGLRLIYYSQIVNDFQKGDIAEGYSVSREKKESFPLTVTSAQKNPTAFYLCAPTDREYYNEQFFGPGTRLTVL.

The rearrangement links TRBV4-3 to TRBJ2-7, with 7 bases that match TRBD2. The CDR3 length is 16 residues. CDR1 is LGHNA, CDR2 YSLEER, per germline. After removal of 1 base from V and 3 bases from J, the junction contained 9 bases not matched to a gene. This CDR3 is CASSQGTGGGFYEQYF. CDR3 DNA sequence: TGCGCCAGCAGCCAAGGAACCGGCGGGGGATTCTACGAGCAGTACTTC.

A few counts support this clone. Written as DNA, the CDR3 is TGTGCCAGCAGTATCCACAGAAATCTCTACAATGAGCAGTTCTTC. Translated, it gives CASSIHRNLYNEQFF. The chain has TRBV6-5 and TRBJ2-1; D unresolved. V lost 5 bases to trimming and J lost 3 bases, with 14 bases between them. The germline V gene encodes CDR1 MNHEY and CDR2 SVGAGI. This CDR3 spans 15 amino acids.

The chain joins TRBV27 to TRBJ1-2; D is undetermined. The V end was cut by 0 bases, the J end by 4 bases, with 12 bases between. Per the germline V gene, CDR1 is MNHEY and CDR2 is SMNVEV (reference sequence). CDR3 length: 15 amino acids. CDR3 protein: CASSLSIPEVYGYTF. The CDR3 nucleotides read TGTGCCAGCAGTTTATCGATTCCGGAGGTCTATGGCTACACCTTC.